This TCR beta chain was identified in a study of T cells expressing NK-cell markers (dated by TCRdb to the early 2020s). Turning to the overall study: TCR beta-chain repertoires were profiled in sorted CD3+CD56+NKG2C+, CD3+CD56+NKG2C- and CD3+CD56-NKG2C+ T-cell subsets from eight donors. Among the eight sequenced donors, only one was HCMV-seronegative, while the other seven were HCMV-seropositive. All eight donors whose samples were sequenced were randomly selected healthy volunteers, three of them men and five women. Illumina HiSeq 2000/2500, MiSeq or NextSeq was used to sequence libraries as 2 x 150 bp reads. Beyond this particular receptor, the publication reports: In a handful of donors, the dominant CD3+CD56+NKG2C+ clonotypes were among the top 10 CD8+ clonotypes and accounted for about 1.0-7.0% of CD8+ T cells. Those dominant clonotypes were again the most abundant among CD3+CD56-NKG2C+ cells in a few donors, at about 25-60.1%. It remained unclear whether the expanded NKG2C-expressing T cell clones were specific for HCMV antigens.

Sequencing took place on an Illumina HiSeq 2000. 5'RACE template switching, by which a universal primer site and unique molecular identifiers were added, was used to make TCR beta cDNA libraries. cDNA synthesis was primed from the TCR beta constant segment, followed by two successive PCR amplification steps. In the authors' own workflow: Reads were demultiplexed and grouped by UMI with MIGEC, and clonotypes were assembled and quantified with MiTCR. To remove erroneous sequences, TCR cDNA sequences were retained only when supported by two or more reads. The tcR package was used for downstream repertoire analysis, with clonotypes matched between fractions based on CDR3 nucleotide sequence plus V segment. VDJmatch was used to annotate antigen specificity against VDJdb, with one amino acid substitution in CDR3 allowed. TCRdb reprocessed the reads, reporting each CDR3 protein sequence once and no DNA. The authors' filters were not applied to this entry. The data table for this sample lists some 110,000 distinct CDR3 sequences. Jointly, the top ten make up around a sixth of the sample.

HCMV-specific IgG was detected in serum with a commercial ELISA kit to determine HCMV serostatus. Ficoll density gradient centrifugation was used to isolate peripheral blood mononuclear cells from blood. As regards this clonotype: This receptor's antigen is unknown.

This TCR came from a woman between 18 and 75 years old in good health. Sample: blood T cells: a sorted CD56 or NKG2C T cell subset, CD4+ or CD8+ T cells, or bulk PBMC T cells (not recorded which).

For the CDR3, the sequence is CASSLSGGAETQYF. The rearrangement combines TRBV7-2 with TRBJ2-5; the D call of TRBD2 rests on TCRdb alone, since no DNA is present to check it. From its cysteine to its phenylalanine, the CDR3 spans 14 amino acids. The coding DNA is unavailable. According to the germline V gene, CDR1 reads SGHTA and CDR2 reads FQGNSA.